Listed below are T cell receptor beta chains from one sample, sequenced in a study of molecular identifiers for immune sequencing clone quantification. Each CDR3 protein is one row after TCRdb ran MiXCR on the PCR reads. The table records around 70,000 distinct CDR3 sequences, less than 20% of them present only once. Sequencing used naive CD8+ T cells from blood, with Jurkat cell RNA spiked in. These receptor sequences come from a human donor in good health. Some libraries in this study had Jurkat cell RNA spiked in. The CDR3 runs from the conserved cysteine through the conserved F or W. Only some rows state a clone size, as once, few, many or a class for expanded clones.

TRBV20-1,many,CSAPRGGASYEQYF
TRBV6-5,many,CASSYGTGVSNQPQHF
TRBV5-6,few,CASSLGQGFYEQYF
TRBV3-1,many,CASSLGTSSHYEQYF
TRBV7-9,many,CASSTADGTSSFSSYNEQFF
TRBV28,many,CASSEGQGLLNQPQHF
TRBV5-6,many,CASRSLGLAKNTGELFF
TRBV12-3/TRBV12-4,-,CAGSPGTGNYGYTF
TRBV7-8,many,CASSYNRQMNTEAFF
TRBV6-2/TRBV6-3,-,CASSYAPGDTIYF
TRBV19,many,CASSIVLNQPQHF
TRBV11-2,-,CASSLALGDPLETQYF
TRBV10-3,many,CAISEKTNTGELFF
TRBV6-5,many,CASSYQMGGWLLF
TRBV13,few,CASSLETGGNEQFF
TRBV12-3/TRBV12-4,many,CASSFSLAAHQETQYF
TRBV11-2,many,CASSQLAGGPSDTQYF
TRBV7-9,many,CASSSLKGSLAGVANEQFF
TRBV11-2,many,CASSLGVEQFF
TRBV29-1,many,CSVERGGAENTEAFF
TRBV11-2,-,CASSLRPIYEQYF
TRBV12-3/TRBV12-4,many,CASSFRGQGVYEQYF
TRBV19,-,CASSIDWVGGEGETQYF
TRBV27,many,CASSTTSGRPGDGTQYF
TRBV7-9,once,CASSFPWDPNTEAFF
TRBV5-5,-,CASSLAGRAYNSPLHF
TRBV7-2,few,CASSLISGLSGSGDTIYF
TRBV27,many,CASSSKGTSVEQYF
TRBV19,many,CASSPAPVLSSGTNQETQYF
TRBV20-1,many,CSASLVSGGRDPSDTQYF
TRBV11-2,few,CASSLDTAAVEAFF
TRBV7-8,few,CASSLASSYEQYF
TRBV4-1,few,CASSQSERLLDEQYF
TRBV28,many,CASSLTVSYEQYF
TRBV3-1,many,CASSQESQPQHF
TRBV7-9,few,CASSGGTANDRLYGYTF
TRBV28,many,CASSQHRGRDQPQHF
TRBV12-3/TRBV12-4,many,CASSFLGEGDTEAFF
TRBV24-1,many,CATSVGRNEQFF
TRBV14,many,CASSQGKGQTEAFF
TRBV11-2,many,CASSLDSSPWQYISYEQYF
TRBV28,many,CASSQGGNQPQHF
TRBV28,many,CASRIQGDTEAFF
TRBV24-1,few,CATSDQGSYNEQFF
TRBV5-4,many,CASKFWGESTDTQYF